This T cell receptor (beta chain) was identified in a study of cytomegalovirus exposure and HLA in healthy donors. The PCR used 60 Vbeta and 13 Jbeta primers. The data were produced by immunoSEQ multiplex PCR, yet TCRdb's version contains in-frame clones alone and is incomplete. Here the sample spans 160,000 or so clones, about 80% being singletons. V shed 2 bases, J shed 5 bases, and the junction held 7 bases outside the gene matches. The CDR3 has 16 amino acids. Germline-derived CDR1 and CDR2 are MNHEY and SMNVEV (reference sequence). This clone came up a few times. This sequence joins TRBV27 and TRBJ2-3, with TRBD2 matching over 10 bases. Sequenced: PBMCs. This TCR was sampled from a man aged 60-69 years in good health and CMV-seronegative. CDR3 nucleotides: TGTGCCAGCAGTTTACCAAGCGGGGGGGCTGAAGATACGCAGTATTTT. It specifies CASSLPSGGAEDTQYF.